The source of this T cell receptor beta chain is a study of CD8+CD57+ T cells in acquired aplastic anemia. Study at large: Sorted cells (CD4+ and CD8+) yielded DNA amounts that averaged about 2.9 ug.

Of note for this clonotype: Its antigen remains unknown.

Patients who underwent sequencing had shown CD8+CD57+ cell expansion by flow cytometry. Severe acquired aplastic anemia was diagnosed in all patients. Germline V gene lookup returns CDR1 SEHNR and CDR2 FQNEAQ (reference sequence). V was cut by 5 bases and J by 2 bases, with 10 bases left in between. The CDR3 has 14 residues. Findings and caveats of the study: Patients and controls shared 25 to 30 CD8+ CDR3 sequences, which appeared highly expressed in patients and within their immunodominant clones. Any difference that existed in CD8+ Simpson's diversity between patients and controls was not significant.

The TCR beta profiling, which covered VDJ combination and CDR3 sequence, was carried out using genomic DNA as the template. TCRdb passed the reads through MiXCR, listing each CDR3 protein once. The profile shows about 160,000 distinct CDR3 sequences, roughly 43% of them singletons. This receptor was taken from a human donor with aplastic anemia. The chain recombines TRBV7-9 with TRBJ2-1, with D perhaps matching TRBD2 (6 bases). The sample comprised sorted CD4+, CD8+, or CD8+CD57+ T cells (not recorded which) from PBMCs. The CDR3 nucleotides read TGTGCCAGCAGCGCGGGGTTCACCTACAATGAGCAGTTCTTC. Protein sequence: CASSAGFTYNEQFF.